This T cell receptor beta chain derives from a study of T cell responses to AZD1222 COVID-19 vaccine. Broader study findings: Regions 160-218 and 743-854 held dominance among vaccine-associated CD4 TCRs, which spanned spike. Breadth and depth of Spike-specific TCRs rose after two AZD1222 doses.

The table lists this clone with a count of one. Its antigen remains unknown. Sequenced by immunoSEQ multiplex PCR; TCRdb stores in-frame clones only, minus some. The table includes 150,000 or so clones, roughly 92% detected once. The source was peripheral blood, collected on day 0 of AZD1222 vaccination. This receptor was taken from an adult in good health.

Here the CDR3 DNA reads TGTGCCAGTAGTCTGATCGTCAACACTGAAGCTTTCTTT. It codes for CASSLIVNTEAFF. The J gene is TRBJ1-1, the V gene TRBV19; no reliable D call. Germline CDR1 reads LNHDA; CDR2 reads SQIVND (reference sequence). The germline V and J ends were trimmed by 5 bases and 2 bases, with 9 bases remaining between them. CDR3 length: 13 residues.